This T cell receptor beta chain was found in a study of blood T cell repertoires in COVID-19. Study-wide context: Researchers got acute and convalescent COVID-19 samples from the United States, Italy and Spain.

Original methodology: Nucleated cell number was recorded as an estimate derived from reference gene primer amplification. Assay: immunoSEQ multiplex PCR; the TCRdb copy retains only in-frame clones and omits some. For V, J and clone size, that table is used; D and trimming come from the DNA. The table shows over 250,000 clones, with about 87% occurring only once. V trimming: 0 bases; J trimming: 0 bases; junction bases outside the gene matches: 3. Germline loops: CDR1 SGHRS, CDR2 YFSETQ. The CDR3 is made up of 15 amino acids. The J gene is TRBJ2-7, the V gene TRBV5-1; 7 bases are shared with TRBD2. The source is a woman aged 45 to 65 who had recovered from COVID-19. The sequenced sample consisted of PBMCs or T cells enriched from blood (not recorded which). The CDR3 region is CASSLASGNSYEQYF. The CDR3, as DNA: TGCGCCAGCAGCTTGGCTAGCGGAAACTCCTACGAGCAGTACTTC.